What follows are 26 T cell receptor beta chains derived from one specimen sequenced in a study of OX40 agonist ivuxolimab in advanced cancers. Sequenced by immunoSEQ multiplex PCR; TCRdb stores in-frame clones only, minus some. The table lists around 84,000 clones, about 92% of them singletons. The sample was CD4+ or CD8+ T cells sorted from blood, taken in a trial of the OX40 agonist ivuxolimab. The origin of the receptors is an adult with an advanced solid tumor such as melanoma, head and neck, liver or kidney cancer.

V and J are TRBV6-1 and TRBJ2-2, with D perhaps assigned TRBD1 or TRBD2 (6 bases each). CDR1 and CDR2 (germline): MNHNS, SASEGT. This CDR3 has 15 amino acids. Between the trimmed V and J ends, which lost 6 bases and 1 base, there was a span of 12 bases. The CDR3 is CASRPGAMNTGELFF. CDR3 nucleotide sequence: TGTGCCAGCAGACCGGGGGCTATGAACACCGGGGAGCTGTTTTTT.

As to this clone: Different DNA sequences within this sample yield the same CDR3. This chain uses TRBV5-1 with TRBJ2-7; 7 nucleotides agree with TRBD1. Per germline, CDR1 SGHRS and CDR2 YFSETQ. The V segment lost 5 bases and the J segment 4 bases; nucleotides outside the gene matches: 9. This CDR3 has 14 residues. This CDR3 is CASSSRQGSYEQYF. The CDR3 coding sequence is TGCGCCAGCAGTTCCCGACAGGGATCTTACGAGCAGTACTTC.

The chain combines TRBV6-1 with TRBJ2-7, with no clear D. Trimming removed 1 base from V and 7 bases from J, with 11 bases in between. CDR3 length: 13 amino acids. In germline, CDR1 is MNHNS, CDR2 SASEGT. This CDR3 is CASSEVVPQEQYF. In DNA, the CDR3 is TGTGCCAGCAGTGAAGTCGTCCCTCAGGAGCAGTACTTC.

This clone has a single count. CDR3 in DNA: TGTGCCAGCAGCCCATCAGCTGCTTTCTACTCCTACAATGAGCAGTTCTTC. Protein sequence: CASSPSAAFYSYNEQFF. The rearrangement links TRBV9 to TRBJ2-1; no firm D call. This CDR3 is 17 amino acids long. Germline V gene lookup returns CDR1 SGDLS and CDR2 YYNGEE. Trimming removed 4 bases from V and 0 bases from J, with 17 bases in between.

The genes are TRBV18 and TRBJ2-1, with D possibly matching TRBD2 (5 bases). V gave up 3 bases and J gave up 5 bases, with 5 bases separating them. The CDR3 is 12 residues long. CDR1 is KGHSH and CDR2 is LQKENI in the germline V gene. The CDR3 here is CASSPSDNEQFF. In DNA form, the CDR3 reads TGTGCCAGCTCACCTAGCGACAATGAGCAGTTCTTC. Based on the CDR3 plus reference TRBV18 and TRBJ2-1, the full variable domain is NAGVMQNPRHLVRRRGQEARLRCSPMKGHSHVYWYRQLPEEGLKFMVYLQKENIIDESGMPKERFSAEFPKEGPSILRIQQVVRGDSAAYFCASSPSDNEQFFGPGTRLTVL.

The genes are TRBV5-6 and TRBJ2-2, with D uncertain. Germline assignment: CDR1 SGHDT and CDR2 YYEEEE. The CDR3 loop spans 13 amino acids. The germline V and J ends were trimmed by 5 bases and 3 bases, with 8 bases remaining between them. CDR3 protein: CASSTTYTGELFF. DNA for the CDR3: TGTGCCAGCAGTACCACATACACCGGGGAGCTGTTTTTT.

The chain recombines TRBV19 with TRBJ2-7; 7 bases line up with TRBD1. Per germline, CDR1 LNHDA and CDR2 SQIVND (reference sequence). V dropped 5 bases and J dropped 8; count of bases not matched to a gene: 18. This CDR3 contains 16 residues. CDR3: CASSPHDPGTEGKQYF. The CDR3 DNA reads as TGTGCCAGTAGTCCACACGATCCCGGGACAGAAGGGAAGCAGTACTTC.

This clone was counted once. The V call is TRBV28, the J call TRBJ2-6; 13 nucleotides match TRBD2. J gave up 2 bases and V 8 bases, and 0 bases lay outside the gene matches. Germline lookup yields CDR1 MDHEN and CDR2 SYDVKM. The CDR3 loop spans 15 amino acids. Here the CDR3 reads CASGLAGAGANVLTF. The CDR3 DNA reads as TGTGCCAGCGGACTAGCGGGAGCTGGGGCCAACGTCCTGACTTTC.

On this clone: Within the sample, other DNA sequences also encode this same CDR3. This chain joins TRBV28 and TRBJ2-7; no definite D call. V lost 3 bases, J lost 4 bases, and 4 bases lay in between. The CDR3 extends over 11 amino acids. CDR1 and CDR2 from the germline V gene are MDHEN and SYDVKM. CDR3 amino acids: CASSLGYEQYF. The CDR3 DNA is TGTGCCAGCAGTTTGGGGTACGAGCAGTACTTC. Using reference TRBV28 and TRBJ2-7 for the parts outside the CDR3, the full variable domain is DVKVTQSSRYLVKRTGEKVFLECVQDMDHENMFWYRQDPGLGLRLIYFSYDVKMKEKGDIPEGYSVSREKKERFSLILESASTNQTSMYLCASSLGYEQYFGPGTRLTVT.

V is TRBV5-1 and J is TRBJ1-5, with TRBD1 as a possible D gene (6 bases). Germline assignment: CDR1 SGHRS and CDR2 YFSETQ. The CDR3 is made up of 13 amino acids. The V and J ends lost 5 bases and 4 bases respectively, with 10 bases between them. The CDR3 loop is CASSLGANQPQHF. In nucleotides, the CDR3 is TGCGCCAGCAGTCTGGGGGCTAATCAGCCCCAGCATTTT.

The chain combines TRBV18 with TRBJ2-2; no clear D gene. The CDR3 totals 13 residues. Trimming stripped 3 bases from V and 5 bases from J, with 7 bases between. Per germline, CDR1 KGHSH and CDR2 LQKENI. The CDR3 DNA sequence: TGTGCCAGCTCACCGAGAGCTACCGGGGAGCTGTTTTTT. Translation gives CASSPRATGELFF.

The chain employs TRBV11-3 and TRBJ2-7, with D unresolved. Germline V gene sequence: CDR1 SGHNT, CDR2 YENEEA. Trimming removed 0 bases at V and 7 bases at J, with 10 bases between. The CDR3 has 13 amino acids. The CDR3 bases are TGTGCCAGCAGCTTAGAGAGCTTCGGGGAGCAGTACTTC. Translation: CASSLESFGEQYF.

The chain joins TRBV18 to TRBJ2-5, with 7 bases identical to TRBD2. Trimming took 0 bases from V and 7 from J; bases not matched to a gene: 2. Germline V gives CDR1 KGHSH, CDR2 LQKENI. The CDR3 length is 13 residues. The CDR3 bases are TGTGCCAGCTCACCACCTGGCGGGGGGACCCAGTACTTC. Its translation: CASSPPGGGTQYF.

The genes are TRBV2 and TRBJ2-1; the match to TRBD2 covers 11 bases. Germline V gene sequence: CDR1 SNHLY, CDR2 FYNNEI. The J segment lost 3 bases and the V segment lost 6 bases, leaving 1 base of the junction unmatched. The CDR3 has 14 amino acids. The CDR3 protein is CASSGLAGYNEQFF. CDR3 bases: TGTGCCAGCAGCGGACTAGCGGGCTACAATGAGCAGTTCTTC. Filled out from reference TRBV2 and TRBJ2-1, the complete variable domain reads EPEVTQTPSHQVTQMGQEVILRCVPISNHLYFYWYRQILGQKVEFLVSFYNNEISEKSEIFDDQFSVERPDGSNFTLKIRSTKLEDSAMYFCASSGLAGYNEQFFGPGTRLTVL.

This sequence joins TRBV9 and TRBJ2-1, with no clear D. Per germline, CDR1 SGDLS and CDR2 YYNGEE. This CDR3 contains 18 residues. The V gene lost 0 bases and the J gene lost 5 bases, with 21 bases spanning the gap. The CDR3 protein is CASSVVFSGLPCHNEQFF. For the CDR3, the DNA is TGTGCCAGCAGCGTAGTTTTTTCTGGGCTCCCATGCCACAATGAGCAGTTCTTC.

This clone was counted only a few times. The gene calls are TRBV28 and TRBJ2-3, with a tentative D call TRBD2 (5 bases). The germline V gene has CDR1 MDHEN and CDR2 SYDVKM. The germline V and J ends were trimmed by 3 bases and 7 bases, with 8 bases remaining between them. There are 12 residues in the CDR3. As DNA, the CDR3 is TGTGCCAGCAGTTTTCGGAGGAATACGCAGTATTTT. It encodes CASSFRRNTQYF.

This clone was recorded only once. The genes are TRBV5-1 and TRBJ2-5, with 12 bases that match TRBD2. Unmatched junction bases numbered 5, after V lost 4 bases and J lost 1 base. In germline, CDR1 is SGHRS, CDR2 YFSETQ. The CDR3 contains 16 residues. The CDR3 bases are TGCGCCAGCAGCCGAGGACTAGCGGGACCCCAAGAGACCCAGTACTTC. Protein sequence: CASSRGLAGPQETQYF.

This clone has only one observation. The genes are TRBV10-3 and TRBJ2-1; the match to TRBD2 covers 8 bases. The germline gives CDR1 ENHRY, CDR2 SYGVKD. The CDR3 is made up of 15 amino acids. With V trimmed by 8 bases and J by 7 bases, 13 bases remained unmatched. In nucleotides, the CDR3 is TGTGCCATCGCACGGGGGGGATTTAGTTGGAATGAGCAGTTCTTC. Protein product: CAIARGGFSWNEQFF.

The V and J genes are TRBV21-1 and TRBJ2-2; the table's D call, TRBD2, has no DNA check behind it. TRBV21-1 is recorded as a pseudogene. CDR3 length: 14 amino acids. CDR3: CASSITANTGELFF. The CDR3 DNA follows: TGTGCCAGCAGCATTACTGCGAACACCGGGGAGCTGTTTTTT.

The rearrangement uses TRBV9 and TRBJ1-6; D may be TRBD1 (5 bases). The V end lost 1 base, the J end lost 8 bases, and 10 bases lay between the germline ends. The CDR3 is made up of 14 amino acids. Germline V gene sequence: CDR1 SGDLS, CDR2 YYNGEE. CDR3 nucleotides: TGTGCCAGCAGCGTAAAGTTAGGGGATTCACCCCTCCACTTT. The encoded protein is CASSVKLGDSPLHF.

V and J are TRBV2 and TRBJ2-3; 9 positions agree with TRBD1. CDR3 length: 14 residues. V was clipped by 7 bases and J by 3 bases; unmatched bases: 5. CDR1 SNHLY and CDR2 FYNNEI come from the germline V gene. This CDR3 reads CASNRDRVTDTQYF. The CDR3 coding sequence is TGTGCCAGCAACCGGGACAGGGTTACAGATACGCAGTATTTT.

The rearrangement uses TRBV5-1 and TRBJ2-5; 14 bases map to TRBD2. V lost 5 bases to trimming and J lost 5 bases; unmatched junction nucleotides: 8. Germline loops: CDR1 SGHRS, CDR2 YFSETQ. This CDR3 is built from 16 residues. CDR3 DNA: TGCGCCAGCAGTCTGACTAGCGGGGGGGCGGACGAGACCCAGTACTTC. Its translation is CASSLTSGGADETQYF.

This chain joins TRBV5-1 and TRBJ2-7; D uncertain. The V gene lost 0 bases and the J gene lost 3 bases, with 10 bases spanning the gap. This CDR3 comprises 14 residues. Germline V gene data show CDR1 as SGHRS and CDR2 as YFSETQ. The CDR3 region is CASSLAWTGYEQYF. The CDR3 bases are TGCGCCAGCAGCTTGGCTTGGACGGGCTACGAGCAGTACTTC. The full variable domain, rest sourced from reference TRBV5-1 and TRBJ2-7, is KAGVTQTPRYLIKTRGQQVTLSCSPISGHRSVSWYQQTPGQGLQFLFEYFSETQRNKGNFPGRFSGRQFSNSRSEMNVSTLELGDSALYLCASSLAWTGYEQYFGPGTRLTVT.

CDR3 residues: CASSLRFDRVDTEAFF. As DNA, the CDR3 is TGCGCCAGCAGCCTCAGATTCGACAGGGTAGACACTGAAGCTTTCTTT. The chain has TRBV5-1 and TRBJ1-1; 7 bases fit TRBD1. Germline trimming cut 4 bases from V and 3 bases from J; bases unmatched to any gene: 12. The length of the CDR3 is 16 residues. Germline loops: CDR1 SGHRS, CDR2 YFSETQ.

The chain joins TRBV7-8 to TRBJ2-7; 9 bases fit TRBD1. Looked up from germline, CDR1 is SGHVS and CDR2 is FQNEAQ. The CDR3 sequence is 15 residues long. With V trimmed by 1 base and J by 5 bases, 6 bases remained unmatched. The CDR3 sequence: CASSLGRTGVNEQYF. The CDR3 nucleotides read TGTGCCAGCAGCTTAGGTCGGACAGGGGTGAACGAGCAGTACTTC. Drawing the rest from reference TRBV7-8 and TRBJ2-7, the complete variable domain is GAGVSQSPRYKVAKRGQDVALRCDPISGHVSLFWYQQALGQGPEFLTYFQNEAQLDKSGLPSDRFFAERPEGSVSTLKIQRTQQEDSAVYLCASSLGRTGVNEQYFGPGTRLTVT.

The chain combines TRBV20-1 with TRBJ2-5, with unresolved D. Germline V gene sequence: CDR1 DFQATT, CDR2 SNEGSKA (reference sequence). Between the trimmed V and J ends, which lost 7 bases and 6 bases, there was a span of 12 bases. There are 11 residues in the CDR3. CDR3 region: CSVGMPKTQYF. CDR3 sequence (DNA): TGCAGTGTAGGGATGCCAAAGACCCAGTACTTC.